Listed below are T cell receptor beta chains from one sample, sequenced in a study of blood T cells in healthy people across ages. TCRdb re-derived calls from the 5' RACE reads in MiXCR, one entry per CDR3 protein. Here the sample spans roughly 730,000 distinct CDR3 sequences, roughly 56% being singletons. Sequenced material: blood. These receptors originate from a man aged 40-55 years in good health. The CDR3 runs from the conserved cysteine through the conserved F or W. D genes are given only for firm matches. Clone size is given for some rows only: seen once, a few or many times, or a class if the clone is expanded.

v_gene	j_gene	d_gene	abundance	CDR3nt	CDR3aa
TRBV3-1	TRBJ2-7	.	.	TGTGCCAGCAGCCAAGGAACAGTTTACGAGCAGTACTTC	CASSQGTVYEQYF
TRBV20-1	TRBJ2-5	TRBD1	.	TGCAGTGCTAGTGATCAGGGGGCTGGGATGGCCCAGTACTTC	CSASDQGAGMAQYF
TRBV9	TRBJ2-7	TRBD2	.	TGTGCCAGCAGCCCCTCGACTAGCGGGACAAACTACGAGCAGTACTTC	CASSPSTSGTNYEQYF
TRBV4-2	TRBJ1-2	.	.	TGTGCCAGCAGCCAGGAGGAGAGGTTAAGTAGGGGCTACACCTTC	CASSQEERLSRGYTF
TRBV28	TRBJ2-2	TRBD1	.	TGTGCCATCGGGACAGGCTTGAACACCGGGGAGCTGTTTTTT	CAIGTGLNTGELFF
TRBV10-3	TRBJ2-7	TRBD1	.	TGTGCCATCACCTCGGGACAGCACTACGAGCAGTACTTC	CAITSGQHYEQYF
TRBV15	TRBJ2-7	.	few	TGTGCCACCAGCCGCCAAGCAGGAGTCGAGCAGTACTTC	CATSRQAGVEQYF
TRBV5-1	TRBJ1-1	.	.	TGCGCCAGCAGCAAAGGTGGAGAGAACACTGAAGCTTTCTTT	CASSKGGENTEAFF
TRBV7-2	TRBJ2-1	.	few	TGTGCCAGCAACGTATGGGCAGATGAGCAGTTCTTC	CASNVWADEQFF
TRBV28	TRBJ2-5	TRBD2	.	TGTGCCAGCAGTTTGTCCCCCTACTCGGTGGGGGGGGTCCAAGAGACCCAGTACTTC	CASSLSPYSVGGVQETQYF
TRBV12-3/TRBV12-4	TRBJ2-1	.	once	TGTGCCAGCAGTTTAGAACTAGCTTACAATGAGCAGTTCTTC	CASSLELAYNEQFF
TRBV20-1	TRBJ2-1	TRBD2	once	TGCAGTGCTGAAGGGACTAGCGGGGTCAATGAGCAGTTCTTC	CSAEGTSGVNEQFF
TRBV10-3	TRBJ1-4	.	.	TGTGCCATCAGTGACTTGCGAGGTGAAAAACTGTTTTTT	CAISDLRGEKLFF
TRBV20-1	TRBJ2-7	.	once	TGCAGTGCTAGAGATCTAGAGTTTGGCACTGGCTCCTACGAGCAGTACTTC	CSARDLEFGTGSYEQYF
TRBV3-1	TRBJ2-4	.	.	TGTGCCAGCAGCCAAGAGCCAGAACTAGCCAAAAACATTCAGTACTTC	CASSQEPELAKNIQYF